Each of the 18 T cell receptor beta chains below was sequenced from the same sample in a study of T cells expressing NK-cell markers (dated by TCRdb to about 2020). To prepare the library, 5' RACE was applied. Sequencing used an Illumina HiSeq 2000. Following TCRdb reprocessing, every CDR3 protein sequence forms one entry, and DNA is not provided. This sample's clone table shows over 250,000 distinct CDR3 sequences. About 4.2% of the sample lies in the top ten. Source material: blood T cells: a sorted CD56 or NKG2C T cell subset, CD4+ or CD8+ T cells, or bulk PBMC T cells (not recorded which). These receptor sequences come from a woman between 18 and 70 years old in good health.

The chain recombines TRBV11-2 with TRBJ1-2. Germline CDR1 SGHAT, CDR2 FQNNGV. CDR3 length: 14 amino acids. The CDR3 protein is CASSLSPQNYGYTF.

J is TRBJ2-5 and V is TRBV28; lacking DNA, the TRBD1 call made by TCRdb goes unchecked. The CDR3 length is 14 residues. Germline CDR1 is MDHEN and CDR2 is SYDVKM. This CDR3 reads CASSLRTGKETQYF. Filled out from reference TRBV28 and TRBJ2-5, the complete variable domain reads DVKVTQSSRYLVKRTGEKVFLECVQDMDHENMFWYRQDPGLGLRLIYFSYDVKMKEKGDIPEGYSVSREKKERFSLILESASTNQTSMYLCASSLRTGKETQYFGPGTRLLVL.

The chain couples TRBV9 to TRBJ2-3. CDR3 size: 15 residues. CDR1 is SGDLS, CDR2 YYNGEE, per germline. CDR3 residues: CASSVGSRTTDTQYF.

The chain carries TRBV7-2 and TRBJ1-5. Germline CDR1 and CDR2: SGHTA and FQGNSA. The CDR3 has 17 amino acids. CDR3 protein: CASSLAHTRYSNQPQHF.

The chain employs TRBV10-2 and TRBJ2-2; no DNA is available, so the TRBD1 call from TCRdb remains unchecked. The CDR3 length is 14 residues. Germline V gene data show CDR1 as WSHSY and CDR2 as SAAADI. The chain's CDR3 is CASKGQTNTGELFF.

The chain's CDR3 is CASSQAGTSGVNEQFF. The chain employs TRBV4-2 and TRBJ2-1; the D call from TCRdb, TRBD2, cannot be confirmed without DNA. The CDR3 loop spans 16 amino acids. Germline V gene data show CDR1 as LGHNA and CDR2 as YNFKEQ.

This rearrangement joins TRBV19 to TRBJ1-4; TCRdb selects TRBD1, and the lack of DNA leaves this call unchecked. The CDR3 contains 18 residues. The germline V gene encodes CDR1 LNHDA and CDR2 SQIVND (reference sequence). The CDR3 sequence is CASRPISGTAYFSEKLFF.

The chain links TRBV25-1 to TRBJ2-5; TCRdb outputs TRBD1, but without DNA this stays unchecked. Germline CDR1 reads MGHDK; CDR2 reads SYGVNS. The CDR3 runs 14 residues. This CDR3 is CASSEWGQGETQYF. The entire variable domain, with the rest obtained from reference TRBV25-1 and TRBJ2-5, is as follows: EADIYQTPRYLVIGTGKKITLECSQTMGHDKMYWYQQDPGMELHLIHYSYGVNSTEKGDLSSESTVSRIRTEHFPLTLESARPSHTSQYLCASSEWGQGETQYFGPGTRLLVL.

This chain joins TRBV11-2 and TRBJ2-1; the TCRdb call, TRBD2, lacks DNA for checking. The CDR3 runs to 14 residues. Per germline, CDR1 SGHAT and CDR2 FQNNGV. CDR3 amino acids: CASSLGGRVAEQFF. The full variable domain, its missing parts supplied by reference TRBV11-2 and TRBJ2-1, is EAGVAQSPRYKIIEKRQSVAFWCNPISGHATLYWYQQILGQGPKLLIQFQNNGVVDDSQLPKDRFSAERLKGVDSTLKIQPAKLEDSAVYLCASSLGGRVAEQFFGPGTRLTVL.

The rearrangement uses TRBV7-3 and TRBJ1-1. Germline CDR1 is SGHTA and CDR2 is FQGTGA. The CDR3 runs to 15 residues. CDR3 amino acids: CASSLEASRDTEAFF. The variable domain in full, with the rest retrieved from reference TRBV7-3 and TRBJ1-1, is GAGVSQTPSNKVTEKGKYVELRCDPISGHTALYWYRQSLGQGPEFLIYFQGTGAADDSGLPNDRFFAVRPEGSVSTLKIQRTERGDSAVYLCASSLEASRDTEAFFGQGTRLTVV.

The J gene is TRBJ1-2, the V gene TRBV5-1; there is no DNA to check the TCRdb D call of TRBD1. Germline V lookup: CDR1 SGHRS, CDR2 YFSETQ. CDR3 length equals 15 residues. The CDR3 spells CASSPEGRGVEGYTF.

The chain recombines TRBV19 with TRBJ2-1; TCRdb's D call, TRBD2, is unchecked because there is no DNA. The CDR3 contains 20 residues. Germline CDR1 LNHDA, CDR2 SQIVND (reference sequence). CDR3 amino acids: CASRPTSLAGGLSSYNEQFF.

V gene TRBV5-8 combines with J gene TRBJ1-4; TCRdb outputs TRBD1, but without DNA this stays unchecked. The CDR3 runs to 17 residues. The germline gives CDR1 SGHTS, CDR2 YDEGEE. The CDR3 here is CASSSGQPTATNEKLFF.

The V gene is TRBV20-1, the J gene TRBJ2-1; the D gene TCRdb calls, TRBD2, cannot be checked with no DNA. CDR1 and CDR2 (germline): DFQATT, SNEGSKA (reference sequence). The CDR3 runs 16 residues. CDR3 residues: CSASPQEGLGYNEQFF.

V usage is TRBV29-1 and J usage is TRBJ2-7. The CDR3 sequence is 12 residues long. Germline V CDR1 and CDR2: SQVTM, ANQGSEA. The CDR3 sequence: CSVEGATYEQYF.

This chain joins TRBV7-3 and TRBJ2-2; TCRdb returns TRBD1, unconfirmable since there is no DNA. CDR1 is SGHTA, CDR2 FQGTGA, per germline. The CDR3 sequence is 15 residues long. The CDR3 here is CASSLLAGASGELFF. Full variable domain (outside the CDR3, taken from reference TRBV7-3 and TRBJ2-2): GAGVSQTPSNKVTEKGKYVELRCDPISGHTALYWYRQSLGQGPEFLIYFQGTGAADDSGLPNDRFFAVRPEGSVSTLKIQRTERGDSAVYLCASSLLAGASGELFFGEGSRLTVL.

The chain joins TRBV20-1 to TRBJ2-7; TCRdb picks TRBD1, but there is no DNA to check that call. Germline CDR1 reads DFQATT; CDR2 reads SNEGSKA (reference sequence). This CDR3 is built from 15 residues. The CDR3: CSARDPSSGRGEQYF.

The chain links TRBV3-1 to TRBJ1-2. Germline CDR1 and CDR2: LGHDT and YNNKEL (reference sequence). The CDR3 contains 15 residues. The CDR3 spells CASRDRTLLSYGYTF.